Each of the 5 T cell receptor beta chains below was sequenced from the same sample in a study of cytomegalovirus exposure and HLA in healthy donors. Sequencing was performed with immunoSEQ multiplex PCR; in TCRdb, only in-frame clones are kept and a portion is missing. The repertoire holds 68,000 or so clones, with 95% to 97% as singletons. Sequenced material: PBMCs. These receptor sequences come from a man between 18 and 35 years old in good health and CMV-seronegative.

The chain couples TRBV30 to TRBJ1-1, with a weak D call TRBD1 (6 bases). Trimming removed 3 bases from V and 4 bases from J, with 12 bases in between. CDR1 and CDR2 from the germline V gene are GTSNPN and SVGIG (reference sequence). The CDR3 length is 13 residues. Here the CDR3 DNA reads TGTGCCTGGAGGGAACAGGGCTCCACTGAAGCTTTCTTT. This encodes CAWREQGSTEAFF.

This chain connects TRBV2 to TRBJ1-2, with D tentatively TRBD1 (6 bases). The V gene lost 3 bases and the J gene lost 5 bases, with 10 bases spanning the gap. Germline lookup yields CDR1 SNHLY and CDR2 FYNNEI. The CDR3 runs 13 residues. CDR3 in amino acids: CASSEYRAYGYTF. The CDR3 nucleotides read TGTGCCAGCAGTGAGTACAGGGCTTATGGCTACACCTTC.

The chain is built from TRBV10-3 and TRBJ1-2; no clear D. With 6 bases removed from V and 2 bases from J, the gap between germline ends came to 10 bases. The CDR3 is 13 amino acids. Germline assignment: CDR1 ENHRY and CDR2 SYGVKD. The CDR3 protein is CAISRDSNYGYTF. The DNA for the CDR3 is TGTGCCATCAGCCGGGATTCAAACTATGGCTACACCTTC.

This chain joins TRBV30 and TRBJ2-3, with D unclear. Germline assignment: CDR1 GTSNPN and CDR2 SVGIG (reference sequence). The CDR3 extends over 14 amino acids. Deletions cut 0 bases from V and 4 bases from J, with 11 bases between. As DNA, the CDR3 is TGTGCCTGGAGTGTACGATCGGGTCCAGATACGCAGTATTTT. This gives the protein CAWSVRSGPDTQYF.

The chain combines TRBV7-9 with TRBJ2-7; 11 bases align to TRBD1. This CDR3 has 15 amino acids. V trimming: 5 bases; J trimming: 5 bases; junction bases outside the gene matches: 8. The germline V gene has CDR1 SEHNR and CDR2 FQNEAQ (reference sequence). The CDR3 reads CASSLPDRGPNEQYF. In DNA form, the CDR3 reads TGTGCCAGCAGCCTACCGGACAGGGGGCCTAACGAGCAGTACTTC.